The 23 T cell receptor beta chains presented below share a single source sample, sequenced in a study of OX40 agonist ivuxolimab in advanced cancers. Profiling relied on immunoSEQ multiplex PCR, and the TCRdb table lists in-frame clones only, not all of them. The repertoire holds roughly 50,000 clones, with 80% to 85% as singletons. The starting material was CD4+ or CD8+ T cells sorted from blood, obtained in a trial of the OX40 agonist ivuxolimab. These receptors came from an adult with an advanced solid tumor such as melanoma, head and neck, liver or kidney cancer.

The V call is TRBV5-4, the J call TRBJ2-2, with TRBD2 identical over 11 bases. CDR1 and CDR2 from the germline V gene are SGHNT and YYREEE (reference sequence). V dropped 5 bases and J dropped 7; count of bases not matched to a gene: 13. The CDR3 sequence is 17 residues long. As DNA, the CDR3 is TGTGCCAGCAGACCCCGGGGACTAGCGGAAGATTTCGGGGAGCTGTTTTTT. This encodes CASRPRGLAEDFGELFF.

This chain connects TRBV5-8 to TRBJ2-7; possible D gene TRBD1, 6 bases. The CDR3 covers 14 residues. Trimming left V 3 bases short and J 7 bases short, with 17 bases between. Germline V gene sequence: CDR1 SGHTS, CDR2 YDEGEE. The CDR3, as DNA: TGTGCCAGCAGCTCCTGGGGGCGGCCGTGGGAGCAGTACTTC. Its translation is CASSSWGRPWEQYF.

This clone was recorded a few times. This is likely an artifact of a read error, given a far larger clone one base away. The rearrangement links TRBV4-1 to TRBJ2-7; 9 bases match TRBD2. CDR1 and CDR2 (germline): MGHRA, YSYEKL. The CDR3 totals 17 residues. Losses at the gene ends were 1 base for V and 7 bases for J; bases not matched to a gene: 14. CDR3 residues: CASSQAGDSGGVWEQYF. In nucleotides, the CDR3 is TGCGCCAGCAGCCAAGCTGGGGATAGCGGGGGAGTTTGGGAGCAGTACTTC.

V gene TRBV7-2 combines with J gene TRBJ2-3; D unresolved. CDR3 length: 13 amino acids. V dropped 2 bases and J dropped 0 bases, with 3 bases sitting between them. The germline gives CDR1 SGHTA, CDR2 FQGNSA. The CDR3 DNA is TGTGCCAGCAGCTTACAAAGCACAGATACGCAGTATTTT. Translation gives CASSLQSTDTQYF.

There are a few counts of this clone. V gene TRBV28 combines with J gene TRBJ1-1, with D hard to call. Germline CDR1 reads MDHEN; CDR2 reads SYDVKM. CDR3 length: 13 amino acids. The V gene lost 7 bases and the J gene lost 3 bases, with 12 bases spanning the gap. The CDR3 reads CASTSVSDTEAFF. The DNA of the CDR3 is TGTGCCAGCACCTCAGTCTCGGACACTGAAGCTTTCTTT.

The genes are TRBV2 and TRBJ1-5; 8 positions agree with TRBD1. The CDR3 extends over 16 amino acids. Germline loops: CDR1 SNHLY, CDR2 FYNNEI. J was trimmed by 0 bases and V by 7 bases; bases with no gene match: 8. The CDR3: CASIGQGAYSNQPQHF. DNA for the CDR3: TGTGCCAGCATCGGACAGGGTGCTTATAGCAATCAGCCCCAGCATTTT.

The rearrangement uses TRBV15 and TRBJ2-1; 13 nucleotides match TRBD2. The germline V gene encodes CDR1 LNHNV and CDR2 YYDKDF (reference sequence). This CDR3 has 17 amino acids. Unmatched junction bases numbered 9, after V lost 1 base and J lost 9 bases. CDR3 loop: CATSRGGTSGVDSEQFF. DNA for the CDR3: TGTGCCACCAGCAGAGGGGGGACTAGCGGGGTTGACAGTGAGCAGTTCTTC.

This rearrangement joins TRBV5-1 to TRBJ1-5; a weak D match, TRBD1 (5 bases). Germline CDR1 and CDR2: SGHRS and YFSETQ. Trimming removed 0 bases at V and 0 bases at J, with 10 bases between. This CDR3 region has 16 residues. CDR3 nucleotide sequence: TGCGCCAGCAGCTTGGAGGGACTGATTAGCAATCAGCCCCAGCATTTT. Protein: CASSLEGLISNQPQHF.

V and J are TRBV13 and TRBJ2-3; no definite D call. This CDR3 contains 13 residues. Deletions cut 5 bases from V and 2 bases from J, with 8 bases between. Per the germline V gene, CDR1 is PRHDT and CDR2 is FYEKMQ (reference sequence). CDR3 protein: CASSPVITDTQYF. CDR3 in DNA: TGTGCCAGCAGCCCCGTTATCACAGATACGCAGTATTTT.

This clone was picked up a small number of times. V is TRBV28 and J is TRBJ1-3; D gene unclear. This CDR3 comprises 16 residues. Germline CDR1 reads MDHEN; CDR2 reads SYDVKM. V was trimmed by 4 bases and J by 4 bases, leaving 17 bases between them. The CDR3: CASSSPFEGSGNTIYF. The CDR3, as DNA: TGTGCCAGCAGTTCCCCATTTGAGGGATCCGGAAACACCATATATTTT.

This clone occurred once. Written as DNA, the CDR3 is TGTGCCAGCAGTGGGGGGGCTTTGAACACTGAAGCTTTCTTT. Its protein is CASSGGALNTEAFF. The chain employs TRBV28 and TRBJ1-1; a possible D gene is TRBD1 (6 bases). CDR1 is MDHEN, CDR2 SYDVKM, per germline. There are 14 residues in the CDR3. V shed 5 bases and J shed 0 bases, with 10 bases lying between them.

This rearrangement joins TRBV30 to TRBJ2-3; D gene ambiguous. Germline lookup yields CDR1 GTSNPN and CDR2 SVGIG (reference sequence). The CDR3 is made up of 14 amino acids. Trimming removed 2 bases from V and 11 bases from J, with 20 bases in between. The CDR3 DNA reads TGTGCCTGGAGTACCCCACTAAAATCCTTGGGGCAGTATTTT. This codes for CAWSTPLKSLGQYF. The whole variable domain, remainder taken from reference TRBV30 and TRBJ2-3, is SQTIHQWPATLVQPVGSPLSLECTVEGTSNPNLYWYRQAAGRGLQLLFYSVGIGQISSEVPQNLSASRPQDRQFILSSKKLLLSDSGFYLCAWSTPLKSLGQYFGPGTRLTVL.

J is TRBJ2-7 and V is TRBV10-3, with TRBD1 identical over 12 bases. Per germline, CDR1 ENHRY and CDR2 SYGVKD. Trimming cost V 10 bases and J 6 bases; bases outside gene matches: 13. This CDR3 contains 15 residues. In nucleotides, the CDR3 is TGTGCCACTTTAGCTAGGGACAGGGGGCAGGGCGAGCAGTACTTC. Residues: CATLARDRGQGEQYF.

The genes are TRBV2 and TRBJ2-5; D may be TRBD1 or TRBD2 (7 bases each). The CDR3 is 15 amino acids. Germline CDR1 and CDR2: SNHLY and FYNNEI. Trimming stripped 6 bases from V and 2 bases from J, with 16 bases between. CDR3: CASRDREGEQETQYF. In DNA, the CDR3 is TGTGCCAGCAGAGACAGGGAGGGCGAACAAGAGACCCAGTACTTC.

The rearrangement joins TRBV4-3 to TRBJ2-3; perhaps TRBD2 as D (6 bases). Germline V gene data show CDR1 as LGHNA and CDR2 as YSLEER. Trimming removed 0 bases from V and 2 bases from J, with 15 bases in between. This CDR3 is built from 17 residues. CDR3 bases: TGCGCCAGCAGCCAAGACGTAGCGGCAACTATCACAGATACGCAGTATTTT. The encoded protein is CASSQDVAATITDTQYF.

The J gene is TRBJ2-5, the V gene TRBV7-2; 8 nucleotides line up with TRBD2. V gave up 5 bases and J gave up 0 bases; unmatched junction bases: 8. This CDR3 region has 16 residues. Germline CDR1 SGHTA, CDR2 FQGNSA. The CDR3 region has the DNA TGTGCCAGCAGCAAAAGACGGACTAGCTACCAAGAGACCCAGTACTTC. Translation: CASSKRRTSYQETQYF.

The chain combines TRBV19 with TRBJ2-3; no clear D gene. Deletions cut 1 base from V and 5 bases from J, with 7 bases between. Germline V lookup: CDR1 LNHDA, CDR2 SQIVND (reference sequence). The CDR3 sequence is 13 residues long. CDR3 bases: TGTGCCAGTAGTATAGCCGTGGTAGATACGCAGTATTTT. Its protein product is CASSIAVVDTQYF.

This rearrangement joins TRBV5-1 to TRBJ2-2; either TRBD1 or TRBD2 may supply D (5 bases each). The CDR3 consists of 17 residues. V shed 4 bases and J shed 6 bases, with 22 bases lying between them. Germline loops: CDR1 SGHRS, CDR2 YFSETQ. The CDR3 region has the DNA TGCGCCAGCAGCCCGGCCCCTGGGACGCAGAGCCCCGGGGAGCTGTTTTTT. This gives the protein CASSPAPGTQSPGELFF.

The gene calls are TRBV7-9 and TRBJ1-1; D is uncertain. The ends were cut back, 3 bases at V and 5 bases at J, with 7 bases in the middle. The germline CDR1 and CDR2 sequences are SEHNR and FQNEAQ (reference sequence). The CDR3 extends over 12 amino acids. The CDR3: CASSFVRTEAFF. CDR3 DNA: TGTGCCAGCAGCTTTGTGCGTACTGAAGCTTTCTTT.

The chain carries TRBV6-6 and TRBJ2-7, with D hard to call. V lost 0 bases and J 4 bases, leaving 10 bases between the germline ends. The CDR3 runs 14 residues. The germline V gene encodes CDR1 MNHNY and CDR2 SVGAGI (reference sequence). The CDR3 sequence: CASSYSGRDYEQYV. The CDR3 bases are TGTGCCAGCAGTTACTCGGGAAGAGATTACGAGCAGTACGTC.

J is TRBJ2-2 and V is TRBV5-1, with 7 positions matching TRBD2. This CDR3 has 18 residues. Germline assignment: CDR1 SGHRS and CDR2 YFSETQ. V was clipped by 0 bases and J by 0 bases; unmatched bases: 8. CDR3 sequence reads: CASSLALSGTTNTGELFF. The CDR3 nucleotides read TGCGCCAGCAGCTTGGCGCTCAGCGGGACCACGAACACCGGGGAGCTGTTTTTT.

This clone was picked up a small number of times. The chain combines TRBV7-8 with TRBJ2-1; D is perhaps TRBD1 or TRBD2 (7 bases each). Trimming removed 5 bases at V and 0 bases at J, with 14 bases between. This CDR3 contains 16 residues. Germline assignment: CDR1 SGHVS and CDR2 FQNEAQ. CDR3 in DNA: TGTGCCAGCAGCCCCAGGGGGGGGAGCTCCTACAATGAGCAGTTCTTC. Residues: CASSPRGGSSYNEQFF.

The rearrangement uses TRBV7-9 and TRBJ1-4; D unresolved. The CDR3 extends over 13 amino acids. Trimming took 7 bases from V and 5 from J, leaving 11 bases between them. Germline CDR1 is SEHNR and CDR2 is FQNEAQ (reference sequence). The CDR3 bases are TGTGCCAGCACGACGGCCCAAAATGAAAAACTGTTTTTT. As protein: CASTTAQNEKLFF.